This T cell receptor (beta chain) appears in the sequencing data of a study of patients and donors after allogeneic stem cell transplantation (dated by TCRdb to 2019 to 2021). As regards this clonotype: Its antigen is unknown. Nothing much larger sits one base from this clone, and base qualities are not available.

The cysteine opens and the phenylalanine closes a CDR3 of 13 amino acids. The only DNA kept is the CDR3, 39 bases in frame from the first base. Trimming costs V 6 bases and J 7 bases, and their ends lie 15 bases apart. CDR1 and CDR2 (SQVTM, ANQGSEA) derive from the germline V gene. Receptors were amplified or captured by RT-PCR. For sequencing, a NextSeq 550 was employed. Clones were called with MiXCR by TCRdb after fastp trimmed the public reads at Q25, and only in-frame beta chains were retained. All rows with the same CDR3 protein become a single entry with the most common DNA and genes. Present in this sample are 900,000 to 1,000,000 distinct CDR3 sequences, roughly 18% of which were seen just once. The top ten hold 5% to 6.5% of the sample.

The sequence is built from TRBV29-1 and TRBJ1-4; the D gene is not confidently resolved. Input material: blood, either unsorted or a sorted T cell fraction (not recorded which). The clonotype comes from a human donor who was either an allogeneic HSCT recipient or a stem cell or donor lymphocyte infusion donor (not recorded which). It is not recorded whose cells these are; they may come from a transplant donor. The nucleotide sequence reads as follows: TGCAGCGTCGATACCCCAGGAAGTGAAAAACTGTTTTTT. The resulting protein is CSVDTPGSEKLFF.